The clone carrying this TCR beta chain occurred many times. Unique molecular identifiers were built into the TCRbeta library. Each CDR3 protein gets one entry after TCRdb re-called the PCR reads with MiXCR. Found here are approximately 500,000 distinct CDR3 sequences, 10% of them singletons; the top ten hold approximately 2%. The data originate from a study of T-cell reconstitution after alpha-beta-depleted transplantation in children. Germline V gene sequence: CDR1 SGHRS, CDR2 YFSETQ. Trimming cost V 1 base and J 0 bases, with 7 bases left between them. The CDR3 extends over 15 amino acids. The clonotype originates from a child younger than 10 with inherited bone marrow failure, due to receive a stem cell transplant. The J gene is TRBJ2-2, the V gene TRBV5-1; D gene ambiguous. Here the sequenced sample was PBMCs, taken before TCRalphabeta/CD19-depleted stem cell transplant. CDR3 sequence (DNA): TGCGCCAGCAGCTTGTCCCGGACGAACACCGGGGAGCTGTTTTTT. Translated, it gives CASSLSRTNTGELFF.